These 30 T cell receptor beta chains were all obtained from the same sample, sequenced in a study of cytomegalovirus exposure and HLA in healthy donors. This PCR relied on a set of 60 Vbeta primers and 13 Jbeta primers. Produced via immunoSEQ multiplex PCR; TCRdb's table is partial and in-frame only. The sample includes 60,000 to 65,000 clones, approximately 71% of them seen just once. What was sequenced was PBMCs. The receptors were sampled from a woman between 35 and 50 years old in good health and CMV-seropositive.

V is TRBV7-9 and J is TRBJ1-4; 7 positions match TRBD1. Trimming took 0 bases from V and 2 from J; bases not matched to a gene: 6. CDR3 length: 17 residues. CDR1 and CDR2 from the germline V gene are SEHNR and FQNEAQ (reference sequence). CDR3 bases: TGTGCCAGCAGCTTAGCCCTCAACAGGGGTACTAATGAAAAACTGTTTTTT. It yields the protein CASSLALNRGTNEKLFF.

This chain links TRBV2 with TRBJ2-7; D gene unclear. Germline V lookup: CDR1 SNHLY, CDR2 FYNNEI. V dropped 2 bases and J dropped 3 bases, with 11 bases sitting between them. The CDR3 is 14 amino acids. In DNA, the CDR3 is TGTGCCAGCAGTGAAAGGTCGCGGTACTACGAGCAGTACTTC. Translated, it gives CASSERSRYYEQYF.

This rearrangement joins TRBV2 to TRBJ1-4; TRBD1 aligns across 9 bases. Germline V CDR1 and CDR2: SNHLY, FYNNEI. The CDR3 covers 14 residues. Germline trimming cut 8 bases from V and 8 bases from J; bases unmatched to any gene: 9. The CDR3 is CASGSGQGGEKLFF. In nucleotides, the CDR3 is TGTGCCAGCGGGTCGGGACAGGGTGGAGAAAAACTGTTTTTT.

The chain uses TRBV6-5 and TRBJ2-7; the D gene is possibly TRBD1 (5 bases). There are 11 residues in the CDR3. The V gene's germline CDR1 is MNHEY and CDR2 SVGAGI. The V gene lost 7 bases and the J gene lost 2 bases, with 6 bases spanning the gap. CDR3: CASTDTYEQYF. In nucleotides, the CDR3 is TGTGCCAGCACGGACACCTACGAGCAGTACTTC.

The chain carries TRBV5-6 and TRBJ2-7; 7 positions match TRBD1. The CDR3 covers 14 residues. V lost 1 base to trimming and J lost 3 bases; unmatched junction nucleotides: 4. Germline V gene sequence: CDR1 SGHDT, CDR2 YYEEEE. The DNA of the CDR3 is TGTGCCAGCAGCTTGTTGGGACAGAACTACGAGCAGTACTTC. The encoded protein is CASSLLGQNYEQYF.

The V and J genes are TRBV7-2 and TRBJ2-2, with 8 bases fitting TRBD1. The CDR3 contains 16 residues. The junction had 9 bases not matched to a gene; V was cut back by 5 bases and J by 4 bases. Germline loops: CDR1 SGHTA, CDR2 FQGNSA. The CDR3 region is CASSRYGTGFTGELFF. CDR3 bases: TGTGCCAGCAGCCGCTACGGGACAGGCTTCACCGGGGAGCTGTTTTTT.

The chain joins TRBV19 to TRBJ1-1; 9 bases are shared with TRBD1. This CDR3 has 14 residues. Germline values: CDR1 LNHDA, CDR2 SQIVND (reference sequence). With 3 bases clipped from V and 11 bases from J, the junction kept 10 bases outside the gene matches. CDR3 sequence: CASSMTGGKGSAFF. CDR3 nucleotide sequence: TGTGCCAGTAGTATGACAGGGGGTAAGGGGTCGGCTTTCTTT.

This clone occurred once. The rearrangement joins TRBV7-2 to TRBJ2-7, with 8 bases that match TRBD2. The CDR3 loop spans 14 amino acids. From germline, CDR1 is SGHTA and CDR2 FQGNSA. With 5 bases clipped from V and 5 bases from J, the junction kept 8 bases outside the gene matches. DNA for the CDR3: TGTGCCAGCAGCCTCTCGGGGGGGCAGCACGAGCAGTACTTC. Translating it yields CASSLSGGQHEQYF.

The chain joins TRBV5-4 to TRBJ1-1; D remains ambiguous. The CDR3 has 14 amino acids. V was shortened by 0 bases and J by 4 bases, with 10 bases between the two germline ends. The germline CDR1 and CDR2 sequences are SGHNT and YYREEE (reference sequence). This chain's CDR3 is CASSLEVSGTEAFF. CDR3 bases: TGTGCCAGCAGCTTGGAAGTGAGCGGCACTGAAGCTTTCTTT.

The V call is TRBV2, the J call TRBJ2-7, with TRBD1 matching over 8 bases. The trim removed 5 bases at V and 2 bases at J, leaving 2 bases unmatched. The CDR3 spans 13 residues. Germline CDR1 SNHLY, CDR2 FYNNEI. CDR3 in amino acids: CASSIQGAYEQYF. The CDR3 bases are TGTGCCAGCAGTATACAGGGGGCCTACGAGCAGTACTTC.

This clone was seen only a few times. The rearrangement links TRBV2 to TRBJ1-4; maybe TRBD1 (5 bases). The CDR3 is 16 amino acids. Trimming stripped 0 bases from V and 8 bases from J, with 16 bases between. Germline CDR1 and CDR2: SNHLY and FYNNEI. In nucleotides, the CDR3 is TGTGCCAGCAGTGAAGCTCCCGGGGAGGGGCAGGAAAAACTGTTTTTT. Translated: CASSEAPGEGQEKLFF.

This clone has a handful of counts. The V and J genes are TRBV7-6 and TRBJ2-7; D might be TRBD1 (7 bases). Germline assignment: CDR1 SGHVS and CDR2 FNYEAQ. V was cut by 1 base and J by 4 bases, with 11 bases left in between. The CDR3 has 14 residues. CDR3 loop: CASSLGRGDYEQYF. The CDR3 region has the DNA TGTGCCAGCAGCTTAGGCAGGGGGGATTACGAGCAGTACTTC. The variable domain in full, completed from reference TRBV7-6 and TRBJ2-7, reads GAGVSQSPRYKVTKRGQDVALRCDPISGHVSLYWYRQALGQGPEFLTYFNYEAQQDKSGLPNDRFSAERPEGSISTLTIQRTEQRDSAMYRCASSLGRGDYEQYFGPGTRLTVT.

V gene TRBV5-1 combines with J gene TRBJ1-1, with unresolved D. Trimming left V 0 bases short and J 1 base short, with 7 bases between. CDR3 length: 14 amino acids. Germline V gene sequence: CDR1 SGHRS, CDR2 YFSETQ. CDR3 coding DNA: TGCGCCAGCAGCTTGGAAACATGGAACACTGAAGCTTTCTTT. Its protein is CASSLETWNTEAFF.

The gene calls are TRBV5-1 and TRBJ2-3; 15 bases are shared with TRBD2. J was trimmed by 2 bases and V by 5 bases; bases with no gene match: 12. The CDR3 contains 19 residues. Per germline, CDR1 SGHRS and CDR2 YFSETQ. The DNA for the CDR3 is TGCGCCAGCAGACGGGGACTAGCGGGGGGTAGCTCTAACACAGATACGCAGTATTTT. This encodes CASRRGLAGGSSNTDTQYF. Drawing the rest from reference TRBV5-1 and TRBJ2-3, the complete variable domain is KAGVTQTPRYLIKTRGQQVTLSCSPISGHRSVSWYQQTPGQGLQFLFEYFSETQRNKGNFPGRFSGRQFSNSRSEMNVSTLELGDSALYLCASRRGLAGGSSNTDTQYFGPGTRLTVL.

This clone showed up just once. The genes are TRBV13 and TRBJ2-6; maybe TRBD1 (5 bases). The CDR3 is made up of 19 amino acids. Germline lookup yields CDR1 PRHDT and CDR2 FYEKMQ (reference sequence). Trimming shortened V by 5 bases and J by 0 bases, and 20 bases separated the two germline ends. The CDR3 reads CASSPTSTEGASGANVLTF. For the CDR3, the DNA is TGTGCCAGCAGCCCGACATCGACAGAAGGGGCCTCTGGGGCCAACGTCCTGACTTTC.

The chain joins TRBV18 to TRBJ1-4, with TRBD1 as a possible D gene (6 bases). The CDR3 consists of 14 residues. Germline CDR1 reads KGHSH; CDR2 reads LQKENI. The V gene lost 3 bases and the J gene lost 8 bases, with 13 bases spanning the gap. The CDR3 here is CASSPSGGEEKLFF. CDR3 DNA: TGTGCCAGCTCACCCTCGGGGGGCGAGGAAAAACTGTTTTTT.

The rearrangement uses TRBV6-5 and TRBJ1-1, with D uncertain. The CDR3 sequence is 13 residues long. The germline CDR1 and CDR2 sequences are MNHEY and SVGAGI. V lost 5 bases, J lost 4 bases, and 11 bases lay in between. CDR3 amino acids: CASSPTRTTEAFF. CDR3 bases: TGTGCCAGCAGTCCAACACGTACCACTGAAGCTTTCTTT.

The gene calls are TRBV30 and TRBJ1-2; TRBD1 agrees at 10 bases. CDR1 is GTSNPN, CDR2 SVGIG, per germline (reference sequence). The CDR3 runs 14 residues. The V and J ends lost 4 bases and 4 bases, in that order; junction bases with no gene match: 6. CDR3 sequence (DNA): TGTGCCTGGAACCCGGACAGGGGGGTCTATGGCTACACCTTC. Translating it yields CAWNPDRGVYGYTF.

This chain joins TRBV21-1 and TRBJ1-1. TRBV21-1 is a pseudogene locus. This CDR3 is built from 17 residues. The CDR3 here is CASSGVGGPRSNTEAFF. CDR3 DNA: TGTGCCAGCAGCGGAGTGGGGGGACCCAGGTCAAACACTGAAGCTTTCTTT.

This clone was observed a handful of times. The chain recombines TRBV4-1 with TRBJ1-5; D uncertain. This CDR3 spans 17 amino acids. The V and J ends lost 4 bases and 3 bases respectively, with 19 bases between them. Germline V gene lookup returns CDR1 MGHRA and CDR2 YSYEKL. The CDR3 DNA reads TGCGCCAGCAGCCCAAGTGAGGCTCAAACTCCCAATCAGCCCCAGCATTTT. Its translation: CASSPSEAQTPNQPQHF.

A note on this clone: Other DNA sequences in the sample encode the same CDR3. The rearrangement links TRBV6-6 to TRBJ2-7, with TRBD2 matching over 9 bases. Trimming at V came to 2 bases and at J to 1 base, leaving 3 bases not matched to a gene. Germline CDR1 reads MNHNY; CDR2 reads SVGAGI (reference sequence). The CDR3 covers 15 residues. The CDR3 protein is CASSYAAGGSYEQYF. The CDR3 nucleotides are TGTGCCAGCAGTTACGCAGCGGGGGGTTCCTACGAGCAGTACTTC.

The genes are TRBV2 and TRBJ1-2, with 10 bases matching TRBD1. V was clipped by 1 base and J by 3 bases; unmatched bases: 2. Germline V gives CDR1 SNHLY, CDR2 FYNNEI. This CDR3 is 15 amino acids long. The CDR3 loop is CASSEGQGAYYGYTF. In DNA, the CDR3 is TGTGCCAGCAGTGAAGGACAGGGGGCATACTATGGCTACACCTTC.

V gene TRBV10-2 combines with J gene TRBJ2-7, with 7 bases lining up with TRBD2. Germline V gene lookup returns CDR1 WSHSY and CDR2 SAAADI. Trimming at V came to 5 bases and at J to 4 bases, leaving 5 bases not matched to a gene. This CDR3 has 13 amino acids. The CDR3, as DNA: TGCGCCAGCAGTTTTGGCGGGGGATACGAGCAGTACTTC. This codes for CASSFGGGYEQYF.

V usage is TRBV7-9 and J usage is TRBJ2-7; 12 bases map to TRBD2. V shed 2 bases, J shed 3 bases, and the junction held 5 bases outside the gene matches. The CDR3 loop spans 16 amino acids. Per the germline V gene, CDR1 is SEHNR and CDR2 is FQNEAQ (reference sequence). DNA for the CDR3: TGTGCCAGCAGCTTAACTAGCGGGGGGCCTAACTACGAGCAGTACTTC. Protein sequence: CASSLTSGGPNYEQYF.

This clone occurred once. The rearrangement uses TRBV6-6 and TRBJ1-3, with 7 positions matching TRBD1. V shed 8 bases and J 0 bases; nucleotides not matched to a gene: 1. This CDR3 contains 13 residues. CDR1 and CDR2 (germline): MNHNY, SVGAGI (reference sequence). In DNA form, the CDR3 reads TGTGCCAGCTCAGGGGGCTCTGGAAACACCATATATTTT. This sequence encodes CASSGGSGNTIYF.

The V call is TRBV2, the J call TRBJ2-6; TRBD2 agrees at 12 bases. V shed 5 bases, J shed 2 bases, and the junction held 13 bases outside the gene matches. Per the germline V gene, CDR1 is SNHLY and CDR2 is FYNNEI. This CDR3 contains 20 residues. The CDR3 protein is CASSSSLAGGLPPGANVLTF. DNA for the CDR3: TGTGCCAGCAGTAGTTCTCTAGCGGGGGGGCTACCGCCTGGGGCCAACGTCCTGACTTTC.

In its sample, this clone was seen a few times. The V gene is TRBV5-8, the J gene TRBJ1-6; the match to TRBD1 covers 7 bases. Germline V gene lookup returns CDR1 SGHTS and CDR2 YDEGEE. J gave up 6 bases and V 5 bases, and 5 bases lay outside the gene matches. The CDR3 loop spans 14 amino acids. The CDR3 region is CASRKGAVNSPLHF. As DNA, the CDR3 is TGTGCCAGCAGGAAGGGGGCGGTTAATTCACCCCTCCACTTT.

CDR3 region: CASSATGHSNQPQHF. In DNA form, the CDR3 reads TGTGCCAGCAGTGCTACAGGGCATAGCAATCAGCCCCAGCATTTT. J is TRBJ1-5 and V is TRBV6-1; D might be TRBD1 (6 bases). Germline CDR1 MNHNS, CDR2 SASEGT. The V end lost 4 bases, the J end lost 0 bases, and 10 bases lay between the germline ends. The CDR3 is 15 amino acids.

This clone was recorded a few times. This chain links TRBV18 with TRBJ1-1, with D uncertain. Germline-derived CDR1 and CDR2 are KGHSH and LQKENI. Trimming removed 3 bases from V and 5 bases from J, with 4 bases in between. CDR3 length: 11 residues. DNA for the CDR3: TGTGCCAGCTCACCGGAGACTGAAGCTTTCTTT. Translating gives CASSPETEAFF.

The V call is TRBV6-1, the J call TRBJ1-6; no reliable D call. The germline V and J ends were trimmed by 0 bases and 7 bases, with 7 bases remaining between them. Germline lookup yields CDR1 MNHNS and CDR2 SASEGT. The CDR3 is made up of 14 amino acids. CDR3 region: CASSEAYGNSPLHF. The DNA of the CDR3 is TGTGCCAGCAGTGAAGCGTACGGGAATTCACCCCTCCACTTT.